The TCR beta chain under discussion was sequenced for a study of Ad26.COV2.S vaccination and SARS-CoV-2 variants. As for the study in general: Donor was one of the participants in the Ad26.COV2.S arm of the COV1001 trial. Into the muscle, Ad26.COV2.S was dosed once or twice, 56 days apart. Study observations and caveats: Non-spike TCR breadth did not differ much between vaccine and placebo recipients.

Specified treatment: 19 received Ad26.COV2.S at low or high dose, single or two shots; a few received placebo; per-sample allocation not given. Samples analyzed were those drawn on day 63 after the first vaccine or placebo injection. Method: immunoSEQ multiplex PCR; TCRdb's copy keeps in-frame clones and lacks some. The table has roughly 700,000 clones, 89% seen once. A word on this clone: Its specificity is not known.

Sequenced here: peripheral blood, sampled in a trial of Ad26.COV2.S vaccine versus placebo. This receptor was obtained from a person aged 18 to 65 who received the Ad26.COV2.S COVID-19 vaccine or a placebo.

CDR3 amino acids: CASSDSLTSGGQYNEQFF. The CDR3 DNA sequence: TGTGCCAGCAGTGACTCATTGACTAGCGGGGGCCAATACAATGAGCAGTTCTTC. The V and J genes are TRBV6-4 and TRBJ2-1; 12 bases align to TRBD2. Unmatched junction bases numbered 7, after V lost 0 bases and J lost 4 bases. The length of the CDR3 is 18 residues. Germline values: CDR1 MRHNA, CDR2 SNTAGT.